This TCR beta chain is from a study of blood T cell repertoires in COVID-19. About the study: Nucleic acid was either cDNA or gDNA, and it came from T cells, B-cell-depleted T cells, or PBMCs.

Germline CDR1 reads LNHDA; CDR2 reads SQIVND (reference sequence). The trim removed 5 bases at V and 5 bases at J, leaving 8 bases unmatched. The CDR3 runs 14 residues. The protocol was immunoSEQ multiplex PCR, while the TCRdb copy is restricted to in-frame clones and leaves out a portion. The sample holds some 120,000 clones, around 77% seen once. Sequencing was performed on peripheral blood. This sequence joins TRBV19 and TRBJ2-5; TRBD1 aligns across 7 bases. The receptor's source is a human donor in a cohort sampled during active COVID-19. The CDR3 spells CASSRGGQWETQYF. For the CDR3, the DNA is TGTGCCAGTAGTCGAGGGGGCCAGTGGGAGACCCAGTACTTC.